This passage covers 9 T cell receptor beta chains from one sample sequenced in a study of blood T cell repertoires in COVID-19. Assay used: immunoSEQ multiplex PCR; TCRdb lists only in-frame clones, some missing. The sample lists 150,000 to 170,000 clones; over 65% were seen once. The specimen was peripheral blood. Receptor source: a man older than 75 with acute or convalescent COVID-19.

V usage is TRBV18 and J usage is TRBJ1-4; D ambiguous. Germline V gene sequence: CDR1 KGHSH, CDR2 LQKENI. The V end lost 2 bases, the J end lost 8 bases, and 6 bases lay between the germline ends. The CDR3 consists of 12 residues. CDR3 region: CASSPNWEKLFF. The DNA of the CDR3 is TGTGCCAGCTCACCAAACTGGGAAAAACTGTTTTTT.

V and J are TRBV9 and TRBJ1-2, with 8 bases fitting TRBD1. The CDR3 runs 14 residues. Germline values: CDR1 SGDLS, CDR2 YYNGEE. V dropped 4 bases and J dropped 2; count of bases not matched to a gene: 4. The CDR3 protein is CASSLRQGNYGYTF. The CDR3 nucleotides are TGTGCCAGCAGCTTGAGACAGGGGAACTATGGCTACACCTTC.

This chain uses TRBV3-1 (or the pseudogene TRBV3-2) with TRBJ1-2, with D unclear. Trimming left V 1 base short and J 4 bases short, with 7 bases between. This CDR3 has 13 amino acids. Per germline, CDR1 LGHDT and CDR2 YNNKEL (reference sequence). DNA of the CDR3: TGTGCCAGCAGCCAAGTACAGTTCTATGGCTACACCTTC. It translates to CASSQVQFYGYTF.

The CDR3, as DNA: TGTGCCAGCAGTTACTCCGGGACAAGAGGCGAGCAGTACGTC. This sequence encodes CASSYSGTRGEQYV. The chain recombines TRBV6-5 with TRBJ2-7; TRBD1 might be the D (6 bases). Trimming pared 0 bases from V and 6 bases from J, leaving 12 bases between. Germline V gene lookup returns CDR1 MNHEY and CDR2 SVGAGI. There are 14 residues in the CDR3.

This chain links TRBV5-4 with TRBJ1-1; D gene uncertain. The CDR3 length is 15 residues. V was pared by 1 base and J by 1 base, with 11 bases between. The germline CDR1 and CDR2 sequences are SGHNT and YYREEE (reference sequence). CDR3 bases: TGTGCCAGCAGCTTGCAGGCAGGATCGAACACTGAAGCTTTCTTT. Its translation: CASSLQAGSNTEAFF.

V and J are TRBV19 and TRBJ1-5; 7 positions match TRBD1. CDR1 and CDR2 from the germline V gene are LNHDA and SQIVND (reference sequence). This CDR3 region has 15 residues. Trimming at V came to 5 bases and at J to 4 bases, leaving 8 bases not matched to a gene. The CDR3 DNA is TGTGCCAGTAGTGGCCGGGACAGCCAGAATCAGCCCCAGCATTTT. This sequence encodes CASSGRDSQNQPQHF.

The gene calls are TRBV7-8 and TRBJ2-7, with D perhaps matching TRBD1 (6 bases). Germline V CDR1 and CDR2: SGHVS, FQNEAQ. Trimming pared 5 bases from V and 7 bases from J, leaving 18 bases between. This CDR3 comprises 14 residues. The CDR3 loop reads CASSVSTGTGEQYV. The CDR3 DNA reads TGTGCCAGCAGCGTAAGCACAGGGACGGGAGAGCAGTACGTC.

This clone was found once. The rearrangement joins TRBV28 to TRBJ1-1; D perhaps matches TRBD1 (6 bases). Germline assignment: CDR1 MDHEN and CDR2 SYDVKM. The CDR3 is 15 amino acids. The V and J ends lost 1 base and 7 bases respectively, with 16 bases between them. CDR3 region: CASSLLNRGQNEAFF. DNA for the CDR3: TGTGCCAGCAGTTTATTAAACCGAGGACAGAATGAAGCTTTCTTT.

The chain recombines TRBV7-9 with TRBJ1-5; a possible D gene is TRBD1 (6 bases). Deletions cut 0 bases from V and 7 bases from J, with 7 bases between. CDR3 length equals 13 residues. CDR1 is SEHNR and CDR2 is FQNEAQ in the germline V gene (reference sequence). The CDR3 DNA sequence: TGTGCCAGCAGCTTAGCGAGGGGGCAGCCCCAGCATTTT. The encoded protein is CASSLARGQPQHF.